A selection of T cell receptor beta chains follows, all from one sample in a study of blood T cell repertoires in COVID-19. The repertoire was sequenced with immunoSEQ multiplex PCR; TCRdb's copy has only in-frame clones and lacks some. Of about 150,000 clones in the sample, 89% were seen once. Material for sequencing was peripheral blood. The receptor set was obtained from a man in his 60s with acute or convalescent COVID-19. Both conserved end residues are part of each CDR3. A D gene is named only where the DNA matches it firmly. Some rows have no size entry. The others give once, few or many, or a class for an expanded clone.

clone_size	v_call	j_call	d_call	cdr3_aa	cdr3_nt
-	TRBV19	TRBJ1-1	-	CASSPMVNTEAFF	TGTGCCAGTAGCCCTATGGTGAACACTGAAGCTTTCTTT
-	TRBV19	TRBJ1-1	-	CASSFPESRGTNTEAFF	TGTGCCAGTAGTTTCCCCGAGAGTCGGGGGACGAACACTGAAGCTTTCTTT
-	TRBV29-1	TRBJ1-4	-	CSVRQGGEWGATNEKLFF	TGCAGCGTGAGACAAGGAGGGGAATGGGGAGCAACTAATGAAAAACTGTTTTTT
-	TRBV25-1	TRBJ2-1	-	CASSEWREQFF	TGTGCCAGCAGTGAATGGAGGGAGCAGTTCTTC
-	TRBV7-2	TRBJ2-7	-	CASSLGGHSYEQYF	TGTGCCAGCAGCTTAGGAGGTCACTCCTACGAGCAGTACTTC
once	TRBV11-2	TRBJ2-1	TRBD2	CASRSSGSSYNEQFF	TGTGCCAGCAGGTCTAGCGGGAGCTCCTACAATGAGCAGTTCTTC
-	TRBV24-1	TRBJ1-5	-	CATSGQGRNQPQHF	TGTGCCACCAGTGGGCAGGGTCGGAATCAGCCCCAGCATTTT
-	TRBV5-4	TRBJ1-5	-	CASSWDINQPQHF	TGTGCCAGCAGCTGGGACATCAATCAGCCCCAGCATTTT
-	TRBV10-2	TRBJ2-1	TRBD1	CASSERGPSTYNEQFF	TGCGCCAGCAGTGAGAGGGGGCCCAGCACCTACAATGAGCAGTTCTTC
-	TRBV6-5	TRBJ1-4	TRBD1	CASSSDRGQEKLFF	TGTGCCAGCAGTTCCGACAGGGGGCAGGAAAAACTGTTTTTT
-	TRBV3-1/TRBV3-2	TRBJ2-3	-	CASSPPVSTDTQYF	TGTGCCAGCAGCCCTCCCGTTAGCACAGATACGCAGTATTTT
-	TRBV7-2	TRBJ1-5	-	CASSLREGGQPQHF	TGTGCCAGCAGCTTAAGGGAAGGGGGTCAGCCCCAGCATTTT
once	TRBV3-1/TRBV3-2	TRBJ1-4	TRBD1	CASSPKDRGTANEKLFF	TGTGCCAGCAGCCCCAAAGACAGGGGTACAGCTAATGAAAAACTGTTTTTT
-	TRBV7-2	TRBJ2-1	-	CASSLRMETYNEQFF	TGTGCCAGCAGCTTACGTATGGAGACCTACAATGAGCAGTTCTTC
-	TRBV3-1/TRBV3-2	TRBJ1-3	TRBD1	CASSQEGQGFGNTIYF	TGTGCCAGCAGCCAAGAGGGACAGGGGTTTGGAAACACCATATATTTT
-	TRBV5-4	TRBJ1-1	-	CASSLAGVSGTEAFF	TGTGCCAGCAGCTTGGCCGGTGTCTCGGGCACTGAAGCTTTCTTT
once	TRBV5-1	TRBJ2-6	-	CASSSEDRGSPGANVLTF	TGCGCCAGCAGCTCGGAAGACCGGGGATCCCCTGGGGCCAACGTCCTGACTTTC
-	TRBV14	TRBJ1-1	-	CASSQSDRRTEAFF	TGTGCCAGCAGCCAGAGTGACAGACGAACTGAAGCTTTCTTT
-	TRBV30	TRBJ2-7	-	CAWGAGTYEQYF	TGTGCCTGGGGTGCAGGCACCTACGAGCAGTACTTC
-	TRBV7-9	TRBJ1-3	-	CASSNTGTAGNTIYF	TGTGCCAGCAGCAATACAGGGACGGCGGGAAACACCATATATTTT
-	TRBV15	TRBJ2-7	-	CATSREILAYEQYF	TGTGCCACCAGCAGAGAGATATTAGCTTACGAGCAGTACTTC
-	TRBV4-3	TRBJ1-4	-	CASSQDDGRVTEKLFF	TGCGCCAGCAGCCAAGATGACGGTCGGGTAACTGAAAAACTGTTTTTT
once	TRBV19	TRBJ1-5	-	CASSPGGDQPQHF	TGTGCCAGTAGTCCCGGTGGAGATCAGCCCCAGCATTTT
-	TRBV30	TRBJ1-1	-	CAWRAPGYTEAFF	TGTGCCTGGAGGGCCCCAGGGTACACTGAAGCTTTCTTT
-	TRBV7-9	TRBJ2-5	TRBD2	CASSLGTSGGDQETQYF	TGTGCCAGCAGCCTAGGGACTAGCGGGGGGGATCAAGAGACCCAGTACTTC
-	TRBV7-2	TRBJ1-3	-	CASSLVGRAGGNTIYF	TGTGCCAGCAGCTTAGTGGGCAGGGCGGGAGGAAACACCATATATTTT
-	TRBV29-1	TRBJ1-2	-	CSVGVPDYGYTF	TGCAGCGTGGGAGTACCGGACTATGGCTACACCTTC
few	TRBV2	TRBJ2-6	TRBD2	CASSGGVSPNVLTF	TGTGCCAGCAGCGGGGGGGTTTCCCCCAACGTCCTGACTTTC
-	TRBV4-2	TRBJ2-1	-	CASSQAQNVVHNEQFF	TGTGCCAGCAGCCAAGCCCAGAATGTCGTCCACAATGAGCAGTTCTTC
few	TRBV3-1/TRBV3-2	TRBJ1-2	-	CASSQAPGGNYGYTF	TGTGCCAGCAGCCAAGCGCCCGGGGGGAACTATGGCTACACCTTC
-	TRBV5-6	TRBJ1-6	TRBD1	CASSRDRGVSPLHF	TGTGCCAGCAGCCGGGACAGGGGCGTTTCACCCCTCCACTTT